The next 3 T cell receptor beta chains were all read from a single sample in a study of OX40 agonist ivuxolimab in advanced cancers. Libraries were built with the immunoSEQ multiplex PCR assay. TCRdb took this table from immuneACCESS and kept in-frame rearrangements with V and J called. Such tables lack part of the clones; where checked against another copy, unresolved V genes explain under half of the gap, and the rest is unexplained. A total of just over 40,000 clones appear in this sample, about 88% of them only once. The ten largest make up around 17% of the sample. The source was CD4+ or CD8+ T cells sorted from blood, collected in a trial of the OX40 agonist ivuxolimab. The receptors derive from an adult with an advanced solid tumor such as melanoma, head and neck, liver or kidney cancer.

The rearrangement uses TRBV4-3 and TRBJ2-1; weak D call: TRBD2 (5 bases). CDR1 is LGHNA and CDR2 is YSLEER in the germline V gene. The CDR3 has 14 amino acids. Trimming stripped 7 bases from V and 9 bases from J, with 19 bases between. The CDR3 loop reads CASTLRELAGEQFF. CDR3 sequence (DNA): TGCGCCAGCACCCTAAGGGAGCTAGCCGGTGAGCAGTTCTTC.

The rearrangement uses TRBV7-9 and TRBJ2-5; 8 bases agree with TRBD1. V was clipped by 6 bases and J by 4 bases; unmatched bases: 10. The CDR3 covers 15 residues. The V gene's germline CDR1 is SEHNR and CDR2 FQNEAQ (reference sequence). CDR3 bases: TGTGCCAGCAGTCCGTATCCGGACAGGGCAGAGACCCAGTACTTC. The encoded protein is CASSPYPDRAETQYF.

The chain combines TRBV30 with TRBJ1-3; no clear D. Trimming removed 0 bases from V and 0 bases from J, with 15 bases in between. CDR1 and CDR2 (germline): GTSNPN, SVGIG (reference sequence). The length of the CDR3 is 17 residues. DNA of the CDR3: TGTGCCTGGAGTGTACCCGATCGCGGAAGCTCTGGAAACACCATATATTTT. Translation gives CAWSVPDRGSSGNTIYF.